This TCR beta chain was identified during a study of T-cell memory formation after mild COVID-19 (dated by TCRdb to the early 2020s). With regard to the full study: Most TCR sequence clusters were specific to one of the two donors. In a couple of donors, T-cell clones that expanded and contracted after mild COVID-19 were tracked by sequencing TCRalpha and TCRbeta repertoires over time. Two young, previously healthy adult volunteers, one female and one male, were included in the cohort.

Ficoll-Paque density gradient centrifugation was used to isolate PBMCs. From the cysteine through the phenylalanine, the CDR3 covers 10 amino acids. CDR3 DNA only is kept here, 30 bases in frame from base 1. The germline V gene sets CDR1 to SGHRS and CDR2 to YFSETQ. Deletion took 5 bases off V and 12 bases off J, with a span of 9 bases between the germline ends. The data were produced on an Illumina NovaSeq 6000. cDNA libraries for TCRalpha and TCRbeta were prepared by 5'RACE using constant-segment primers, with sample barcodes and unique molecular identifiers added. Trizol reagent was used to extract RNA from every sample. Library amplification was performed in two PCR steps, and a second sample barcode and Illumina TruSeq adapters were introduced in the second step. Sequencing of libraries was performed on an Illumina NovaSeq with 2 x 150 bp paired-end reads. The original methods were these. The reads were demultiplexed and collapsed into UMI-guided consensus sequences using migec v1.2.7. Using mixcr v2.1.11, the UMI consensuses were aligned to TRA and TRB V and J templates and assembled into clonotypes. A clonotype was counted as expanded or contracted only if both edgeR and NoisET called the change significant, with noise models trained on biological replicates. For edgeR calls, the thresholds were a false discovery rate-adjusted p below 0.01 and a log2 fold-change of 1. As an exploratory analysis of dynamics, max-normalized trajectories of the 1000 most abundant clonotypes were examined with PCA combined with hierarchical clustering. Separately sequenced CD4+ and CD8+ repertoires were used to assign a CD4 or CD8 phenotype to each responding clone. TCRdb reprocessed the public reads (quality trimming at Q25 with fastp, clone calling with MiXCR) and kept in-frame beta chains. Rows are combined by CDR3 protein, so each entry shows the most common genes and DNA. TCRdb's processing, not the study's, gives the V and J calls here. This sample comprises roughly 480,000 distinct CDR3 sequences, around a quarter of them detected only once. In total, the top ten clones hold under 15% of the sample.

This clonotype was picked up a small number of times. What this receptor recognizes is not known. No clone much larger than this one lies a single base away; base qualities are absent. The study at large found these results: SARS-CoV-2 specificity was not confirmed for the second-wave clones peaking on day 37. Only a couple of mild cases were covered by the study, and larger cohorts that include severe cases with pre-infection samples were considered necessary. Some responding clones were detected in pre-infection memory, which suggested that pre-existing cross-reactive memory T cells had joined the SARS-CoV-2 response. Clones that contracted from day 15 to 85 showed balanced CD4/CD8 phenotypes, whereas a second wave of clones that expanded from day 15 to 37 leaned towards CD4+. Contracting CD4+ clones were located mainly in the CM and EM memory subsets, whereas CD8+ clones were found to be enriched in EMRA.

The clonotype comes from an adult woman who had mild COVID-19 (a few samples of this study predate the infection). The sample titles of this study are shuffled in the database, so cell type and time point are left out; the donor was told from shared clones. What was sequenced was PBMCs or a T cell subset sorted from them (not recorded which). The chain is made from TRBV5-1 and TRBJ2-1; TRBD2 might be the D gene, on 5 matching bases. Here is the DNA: TGCGCCAGCAGGGGAGTCGTGCAGTTCTTC. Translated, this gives CASRGVVQFF.